These T cell receptor beta chains were read from a single sample in a study of cytomegalovirus exposure and HLA in healthy donors. Clones were sequenced by immunoSEQ multiplex PCR, and TCRdb holds only the in-frame ones, with some missing. Of approximately 180,000 clones in the sample, roughly 79% were seen once. The specimen sequenced was PBMCs. All receptors derive from a woman aged 18-35 years in good health and CMV-seropositive. The CDR3 runs from the conserved cysteine through the conserved F or W. Fields, in order: CDR3 DNA, CDR3 protein, J gene, V gene, D gene, clone size. A D gene is named only where the DNA matches it firmly. Only part of the rows carry a size: once, few, many, or a class if the clone is expanded.

DNA: TGTGCCAGCAGTGGACAGGGTACCACCTCTGGAAACACCATATATTTT
CDR3: CASSGQGTTSGNTIYF
J: TRBJ1-3
V: TRBV6-1
D: TRBD1
size: few

DNA: TGCGCCAGCAGCCAAGATGTGGGGGCCCACAATGAGCAGTTCTTC
CDR3: CASSQDVGAHNEQFF
J: TRBJ2-1
V: TRBV4-3
D: .
size: .

DNA: TGTGCCAGCAGCTCCCGTAGCGAGCAGTTCTTC
CDR3: CASSSRSEQFF
J: TRBJ2-1
V: TRBV7-9
D: .
size: .

DNA: TGTGCCAGTAGTCTTGGGGCCAACGTCCTGACTTTC
CDR3: CASSLGANVLTF
J: TRBJ2-6
V: TRBV19
D: .
size: .

DNA: TGTGCCAGCAGCTTAGCGCCGACTAGCTTCTACTTGGAAGAGACCCAGTACTTC
CDR3: CASSLAPTSFYLEETQYF
J: TRBJ2-5
V: TRBV7-6
D: TRBD2
size: .

DNA: TGTGCCAGCAGCCTAGGACTAGCGGGGGGCCAAGAGACCCAGTACTTC
CDR3: CASSLGLAGGQETQYF
J: TRBJ2-5
V: TRBV11-3
D: TRBD2
size: .

DNA: TGTGCCATCAGTCACTCCGGGACAGACTCCTACGAGCAGTACTTC
CDR3: CAISHSGTDSYEQYF
J: TRBJ2-7
V: TRBV10-3
D: TRBD1
size: .

DNA: TGTGCCAGCGGCCGACTAGCGGGGGGACGAGACAATGAGCAGTTCTTC
CDR3: CASGRLAGGRDNEQFF
J: TRBJ2-1
V: TRBV11-2
D: TRBD2
size: few

DNA: TGCGCCAGCAGCTTTACATCTAGTGGAGGGAACATTCAGTACTTC
CDR3: CASSFTSSGGNIQYF
J: TRBJ2-4
V: TRBV5-1
D: .
size: .

DNA: TGTGCCAGCAGTGTTCGACAGACAAATAATTCACCCCTCCACTTT
CDR3: CASSVRQTNNSPLHF
J: TRBJ1-6
V: TRBV2
D: .
size: .

DNA: TGTGCCACCAGAGCCTCGGAGGAACGAAACACCATATATTTT
CDR3: CATRASEERNTIYF
J: TRBJ1-3
V: TRBV15
D: .
size: .

DNA: TGTGCCAGCAGCCCATGGTCGGGGGAAAAACTGTTTTTT
CDR3: CASSPWSGEKLFF
J: TRBJ1-4
V: TRBV11-2
D: .
size: .

DNA: TGTGCCAGCAGAAAGGACACCTTGAGTGGAACTAATGAAAAACTGTTTTTT
CDR3: CASRKDTLSGTNEKLFF
J: TRBJ1-4
V: TRBV25-1
D: .
size: .

DNA: TGTGCCATCAGTGAGTCGGTCGGGACAGGGTTGAATTCACCCCTCCACTTT
CDR3: CAISESVGTGLNSPLHF
J: TRBJ1-6
V: TRBV10-3
D: TRBD1
size: .

DNA: TGTGCCAGCAGTCCTCGGACAGGGGATTCCGATCAGCCCCAGCATTTT
CDR3: CASSPRTGDSDQPQHF
J: TRBJ1-5
V: TRBV7-6
D: TRBD1
size: .

DNA: TGTGCCAGCAGCTTGGGGTCGGGTCAAGAGACCCAGTACTTC
CDR3: CASSLGSGQETQYF
J: TRBJ2-5
V: TRBV5-4
D: .
size: .

DNA: TGTGCCAGCAGCTACAGGGGAAGTTCACCCCTCCACTTT
CDR3: CASSYRGSSPLHF
J: TRBJ1-6
V: TRBV5-8
D: TRBD1
size: .

DNA: TGTGCCAGCAGTTTACATGGGGGGGCCTACGAGCAGTACTTC
CDR3: CASSLHGGAYEQYF
J: TRBJ2-7
V: TRBV28
D: TRBD2
size: .

DNA: TGTGCCAGCAGCTTCTCCCAGACCTACGAGCAGTACTTC
CDR3: CASSFSQTYEQYF
J: TRBJ2-7
V: TRBV13
D: .
size: .

DNA: TGTGCCAGCCTCAGGGGCTATGACTATGGCTACACCTTC
CDR3: CASLRGYDYGYTF
J: TRBJ1-2
V: TRBV6-6
D: .
size: .

DNA: TGCAGCGTGGGGCGGACCGGGCTGACTCTTGAGACCCAGTACTTC
CDR3: CSVGRTGLTLETQYF
J: TRBJ2-5
V: TRBV29-1
D: .
size: .

DNA: TGTGCCATCAAGGAGGAGAGCTCCTACAATGAGCAGTTCTTC
CDR3: CAIKEESSYNEQFF
J: TRBJ2-1
V: TRBV10-3
D: .
size: .

DNA: TGTGCCAGCAGTTACTCGAGGACAGGGATCAATGAGCAGTTCTTC
CDR3: CASSYSRTGINEQFF
J: TRBJ2-1
V: TRBV6-6
D: TRBD1
size: once

DNA: TGTGCCAGCAGCCCGGTTACGCGCTGGGAAAAACTGTTTTTT
CDR3: CASSPVTRWEKLFF
J: TRBJ1-4
V: TRBV28
D: .
size: few

DNA: TGTGCCAGCAGTCCACAGGGTAACACTGAAGCTTTCTTT
CDR3: CASSPQGNTEAFF
J: TRBJ1-1
V: TRBV28
D: .
size: .

DNA: TGTGCCAGCAGCGTAGCTGGGTCAACAGGGGATCGTGGCTACACCTTC
CDR3: CASSVAGSTGDRGYTF
J: TRBJ1-2
V: TRBV9
D: TRBD1
size: .

DNA: TGTGCCAGCAGCCTACAACTAGCGACGGTCCTATATAGCACAGATACGCAGTATTTT
CDR3: CASSLQLATVLYSTDTQYF
J: TRBJ2-3
V: TRBV7-6
D: TRBD2
size: .

DNA: TGTGCCTCCCGGGACGGGAGCTCCTACAATGAGCAGTTCTTC
CDR3: CASRDGSSYNEQFF
J: TRBJ2-1
V: TRBV6-5
D: .
size: few

DNA: TGTGCCATCAGTGAGAGGGGACAGGAATCAACCGGGGAGCTGTTTTTT
CDR3: CAISERGQESTGELFF
J: TRBJ2-2
V: TRBV10-3
D: TRBD1
size: .

DNA: TGTGCCAGCAGCGTCGGCGGGGAGCTGTTTTTT
CDR3: CASSVGGELFF
J: TRBJ2-2
V: TRBV9
D: .
size: .

DNA: TGTGCCAGCAGCTTGGGTTACCAGGGTGGTCGGAGCTCCTACGAGCAGTACTTC
CDR3: CASSLGYQGGRSSYEQYF
J: TRBJ2-7
V: TRBV7-9
D: .
size: once

DNA: TGTGCCAGCTCGATAAGCGGGGACACAGATACGCAGTATTTT
CDR3: CASSISGDTDTQYF
J: TRBJ2-3
V: TRBV28
D: TRBD2
size: .

DNA: TGTGCCAGTTCGCTAGCGGGGGCCACCTACGAGCAGTACTTC
CDR3: CASSLAGATYEQYF
J: TRBJ2-7
V: TRBV19
D: TRBD2
size: .

DNA: TGCGCCAGCAGCCAAGATCTGCAGTTTCAGCCCCAGCATTTT
CDR3: CASSQDLQFQPQHF
J: TRBJ1-5
V: TRBV4-3
D: .
size: .

DNA: TGTGCCAGCAGCTTAGTAACTAGTCCAGAGACCCAGTACTTC
CDR3: CASSLVTSPETQYF
J: TRBJ2-5
V: TRBV11-2
D: .
size: .

DNA: TGTGCCAGCAGTTTTGACAGGGGGTATGGCTACACCTTC
CDR3: CASSFDRGYGYTF
J: TRBJ1-2
V: TRBV6-6
D: TRBD1
size: .

DNA: TGTGCCAGCAGTTACAGGGGAGGAGGCTACACCTTC
CDR3: CASSYRGGGYTF
J: TRBJ1-2
V: TRBV2
D: TRBD1
size: once

DNA: TGCGCCAGCAGTCGTCGGGCAGGGGTACTCACTGAAGCTTTCTTT
CDR3: CASSRRAGVLTEAFF
J: TRBJ1-1
V: TRBV10-2
D: .
size: .

DNA: TGTGCCAGCAGCTTGGTGGCTGATTCACCCCTCCACTTT
CDR3: CASSLVADSPLHF
J: TRBJ1-6
V: TRBV5-4
D: .
size: .

DNA: TGTGCCAGCAGACCCGCCGGGGAGAACACTGAAGCTTTCTTT
CDR3: CASRPAGENTEAFF
J: TRBJ1-1
V: TRBV5-4
D: .
size: .

DNA: TGTGCCAGCAGGACTAGCGGGGGCACAGATACGCAGTATTTT
CDR3: CASRTSGGTDTQYF
J: TRBJ2-3
V: TRBV25-1
D: TRBD2
size: .